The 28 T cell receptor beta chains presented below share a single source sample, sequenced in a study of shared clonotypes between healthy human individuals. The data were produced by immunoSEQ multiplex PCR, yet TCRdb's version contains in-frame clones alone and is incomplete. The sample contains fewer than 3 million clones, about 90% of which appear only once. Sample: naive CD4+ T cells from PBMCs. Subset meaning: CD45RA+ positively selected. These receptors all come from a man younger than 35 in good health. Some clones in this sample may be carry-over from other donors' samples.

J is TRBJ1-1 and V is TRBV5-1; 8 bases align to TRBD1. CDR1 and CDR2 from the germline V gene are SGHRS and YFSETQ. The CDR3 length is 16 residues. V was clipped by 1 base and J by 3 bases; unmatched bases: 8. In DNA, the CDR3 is TGCGCCAGCAGCTTGCAACAGGGGGAAGGGGACACTGAAGCTTTCTTT. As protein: CASSLQQGEGDTEAFF.

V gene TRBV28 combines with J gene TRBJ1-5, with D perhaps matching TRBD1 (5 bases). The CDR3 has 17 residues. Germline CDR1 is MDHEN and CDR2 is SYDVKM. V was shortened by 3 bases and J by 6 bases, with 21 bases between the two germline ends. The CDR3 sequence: CASSLGGAGVGSQPQHF. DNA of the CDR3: TGTGCCAGCAGTTTGGGGGGAGCGGGGGTTGGGAGTCAGCCCCAGCATTTT.

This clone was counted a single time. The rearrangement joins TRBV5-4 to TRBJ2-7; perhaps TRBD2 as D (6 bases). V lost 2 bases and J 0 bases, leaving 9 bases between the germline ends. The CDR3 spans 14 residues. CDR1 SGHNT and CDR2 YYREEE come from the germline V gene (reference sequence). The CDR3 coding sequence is TGTGCCAGCAGCTTTAGCGGCGACTCCTACGAGCAGTACTTC. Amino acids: CASSFSGDSYEQYF.

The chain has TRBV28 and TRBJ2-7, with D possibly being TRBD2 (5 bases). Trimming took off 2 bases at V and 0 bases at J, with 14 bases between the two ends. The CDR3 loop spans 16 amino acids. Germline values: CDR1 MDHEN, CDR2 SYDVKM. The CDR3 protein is CASSLGGLGSSYEQYF. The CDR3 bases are TGTGCCAGCAGTTTAGGAGGATTAGGGAGCTCCTACGAGCAGTACTTC.

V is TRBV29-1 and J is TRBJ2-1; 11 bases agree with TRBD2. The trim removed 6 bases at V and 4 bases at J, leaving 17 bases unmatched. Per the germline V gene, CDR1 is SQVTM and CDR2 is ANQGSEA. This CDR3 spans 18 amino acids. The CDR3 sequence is CSVPSIQTSGIEYNEQFF. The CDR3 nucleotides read TGCAGCGTCCCCTCCATTCAGACTAGCGGGATAGAATACAATGAGCAGTTCTTC.

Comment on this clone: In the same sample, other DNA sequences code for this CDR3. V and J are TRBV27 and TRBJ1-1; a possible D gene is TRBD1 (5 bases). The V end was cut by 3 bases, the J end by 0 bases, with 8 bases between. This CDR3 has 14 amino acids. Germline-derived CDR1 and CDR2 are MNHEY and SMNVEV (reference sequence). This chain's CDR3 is CASSLGGMNTEAFF. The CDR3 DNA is TGTGCCAGCAGTTTGGGGGGTATGAACACTGAAGCTTTCTTT.

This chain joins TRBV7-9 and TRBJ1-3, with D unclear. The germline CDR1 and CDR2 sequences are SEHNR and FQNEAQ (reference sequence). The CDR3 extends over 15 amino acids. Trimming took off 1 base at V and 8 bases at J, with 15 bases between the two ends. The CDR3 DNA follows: TGTGCCAGCAGCTTAGGTTTTGTCCGCCGGGACACCATATATTTT. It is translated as CASSLGFVRRDTIYF.

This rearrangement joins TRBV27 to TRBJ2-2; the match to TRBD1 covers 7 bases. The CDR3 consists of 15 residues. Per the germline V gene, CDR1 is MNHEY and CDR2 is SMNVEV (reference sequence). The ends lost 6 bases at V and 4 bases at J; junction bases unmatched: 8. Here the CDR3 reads CASRDGQAITGELFF. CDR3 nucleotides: TGTGCCAGCAGGGACGGACAGGCGATCACCGGGGAGCTGTTTTTT.

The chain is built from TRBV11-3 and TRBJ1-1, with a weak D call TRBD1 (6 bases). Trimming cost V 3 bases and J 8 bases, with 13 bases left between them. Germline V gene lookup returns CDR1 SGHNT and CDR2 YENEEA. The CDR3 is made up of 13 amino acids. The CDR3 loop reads CASSLGATFEAFF. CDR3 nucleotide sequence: TGTGCCAGCAGCTTGGGGGCAACCTTCGAAGCTTTCTTT.

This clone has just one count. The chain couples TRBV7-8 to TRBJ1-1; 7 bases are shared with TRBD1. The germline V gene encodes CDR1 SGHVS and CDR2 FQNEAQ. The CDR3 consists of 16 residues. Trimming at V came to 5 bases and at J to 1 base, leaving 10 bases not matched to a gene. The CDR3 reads CASSLSPGQRNTEAFF. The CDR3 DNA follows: TGTGCCAGCAGCCTCAGTCCGGGACAGAGGAACACTGAAGCTTTCTTT.

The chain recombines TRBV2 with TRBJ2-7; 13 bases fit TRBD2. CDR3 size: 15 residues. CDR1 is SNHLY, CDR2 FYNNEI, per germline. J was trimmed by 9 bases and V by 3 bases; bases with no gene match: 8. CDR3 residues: CASSDRLAGGGGQYF. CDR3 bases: TGTGCCAGCAGTGACAGACTAGCGGGAGGAGGGGGGCAGTACTTC.

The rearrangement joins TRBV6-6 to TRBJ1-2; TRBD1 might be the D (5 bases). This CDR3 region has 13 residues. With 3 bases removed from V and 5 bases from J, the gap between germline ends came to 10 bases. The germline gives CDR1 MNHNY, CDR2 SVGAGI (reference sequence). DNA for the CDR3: TGTGCCAGCAGTTATGAGGGGACGTATGGCTACACCTTC. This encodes CASSYEGTYGYTF.

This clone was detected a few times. The CDR3 sequence: CAWSEYSGNTIYF. CDR3 DNA: TGTGCCTGGAGCGAATACTCTGGAAACACCATATATTTT. The V call is TRBV30, the J call TRBJ1-3, with D uncertain. V was shortened by 3 bases and J by 0 bases, with 6 bases between the two germline ends. The CDR3 extends over 13 amino acids. Germline loops: CDR1 GTSNPN, CDR2 SVGIG (reference sequence).

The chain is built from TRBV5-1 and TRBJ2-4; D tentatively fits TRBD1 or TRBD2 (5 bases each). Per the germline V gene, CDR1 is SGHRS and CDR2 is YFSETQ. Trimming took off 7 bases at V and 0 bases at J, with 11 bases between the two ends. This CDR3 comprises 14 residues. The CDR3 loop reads CASGWGTAKNIQYF. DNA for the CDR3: TGCGCCAGCGGCTGGGGGACAGCCAAAAACATTCAGTACTTC. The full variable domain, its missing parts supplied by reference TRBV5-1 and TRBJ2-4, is KAGVTQTPRYLIKTRGQQVTLSCSPISGHRSVSWYQQTPGQGLQFLFEYFSETQRNKGNFPGRFSGRQFSNSRSEMNVSTLELGDSALYLCASGWGTAKNIQYFGAGTRLSVL.

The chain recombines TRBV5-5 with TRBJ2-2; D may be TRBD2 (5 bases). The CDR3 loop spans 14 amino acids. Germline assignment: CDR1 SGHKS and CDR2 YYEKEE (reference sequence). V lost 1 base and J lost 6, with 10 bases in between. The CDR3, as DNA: TGTGCCAGCAGCTTGCGGACTTCCCCCGGGGAGCTGTTTTTT. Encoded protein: CASSLRTSPGELFF.

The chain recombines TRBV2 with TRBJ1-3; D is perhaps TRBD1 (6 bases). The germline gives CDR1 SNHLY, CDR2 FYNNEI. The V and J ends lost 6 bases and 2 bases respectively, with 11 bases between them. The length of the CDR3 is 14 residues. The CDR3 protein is CASSQGSAGNTIYF. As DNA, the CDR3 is TGTGCCAGCAGCCAGGGGAGTGCTGGAAACACCATATATTTT.

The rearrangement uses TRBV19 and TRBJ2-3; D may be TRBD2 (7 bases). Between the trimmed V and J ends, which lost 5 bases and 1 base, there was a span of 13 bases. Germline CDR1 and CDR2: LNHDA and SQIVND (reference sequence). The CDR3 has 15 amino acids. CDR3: CASSDPGGRTDTQYF. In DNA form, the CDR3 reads TGTGCCAGTAGTGACCCCGGGGGGCGCACAGATACGCAGTATTTT.

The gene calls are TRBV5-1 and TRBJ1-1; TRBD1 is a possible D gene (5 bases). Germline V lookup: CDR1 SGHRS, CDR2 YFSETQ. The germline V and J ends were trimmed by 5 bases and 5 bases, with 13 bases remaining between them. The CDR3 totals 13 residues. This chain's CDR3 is CASRMRGRTEAFF. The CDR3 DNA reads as TGCGCCAGCAGGATGCGGGGGAGGACTGAAGCTTTCTTT. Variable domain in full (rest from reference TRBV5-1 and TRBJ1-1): KAGVTQTPRYLIKTRGQQVTLSCSPISGHRSVSWYQQTPGQGLQFLFEYFSETQRNKGNFPGRFSGRQFSNSRSEMNVSTLELGDSALYLCASRMRGRTEAFFGQGTRLTVV.

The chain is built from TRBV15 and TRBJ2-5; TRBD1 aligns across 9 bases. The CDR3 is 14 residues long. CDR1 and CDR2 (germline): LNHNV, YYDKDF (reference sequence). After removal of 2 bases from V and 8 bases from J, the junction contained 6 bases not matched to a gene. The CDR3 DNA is TGTGCCACCAGCAGAAGGGACAGGGATTTCACCCAGTACTTC. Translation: CATSRRDRDFTQYF.

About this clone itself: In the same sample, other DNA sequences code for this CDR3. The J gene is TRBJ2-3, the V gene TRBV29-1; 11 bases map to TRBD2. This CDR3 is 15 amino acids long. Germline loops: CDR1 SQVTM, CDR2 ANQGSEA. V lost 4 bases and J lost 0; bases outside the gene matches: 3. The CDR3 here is CSVAGTSGSTDTQYF. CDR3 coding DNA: TGCAGCGTTGCGGGGACTAGCGGAAGCACAGATACGCAGTATTTT.

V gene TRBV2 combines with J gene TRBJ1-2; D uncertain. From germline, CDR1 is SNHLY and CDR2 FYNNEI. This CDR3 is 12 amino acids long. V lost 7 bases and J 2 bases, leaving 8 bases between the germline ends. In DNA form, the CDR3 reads TGTGCCAGCACGCCGGAAAACTATGGCTACACCTTC. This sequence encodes CASTPENYGYTF.

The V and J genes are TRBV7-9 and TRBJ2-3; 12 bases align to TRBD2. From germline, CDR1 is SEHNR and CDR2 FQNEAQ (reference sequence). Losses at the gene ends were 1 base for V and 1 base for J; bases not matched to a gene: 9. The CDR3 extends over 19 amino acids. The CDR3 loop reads CASSLGFLAGGPGTDTQYF. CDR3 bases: TGTGCCAGCAGCTTAGGCTTCCTAGCGGGAGGGCCTGGCACAGATACGCAGTATTTT.

The CDR3 here is CASTPLGRGVNQPQHF. The CDR3 DNA follows: TGTGCCAGTACCCCCCTGGGGAGGGGTGTCAATCAGCCCCAGCATTTT. This sequence joins TRBV19 and TRBJ1-5; possibly TRBD1 for D (5 bases). The CDR3 has 16 residues. Trimming left V 7 bases short and J 3 bases short, with 19 bases between. Germline-derived CDR1 and CDR2 are LNHDA and SQIVND (reference sequence).

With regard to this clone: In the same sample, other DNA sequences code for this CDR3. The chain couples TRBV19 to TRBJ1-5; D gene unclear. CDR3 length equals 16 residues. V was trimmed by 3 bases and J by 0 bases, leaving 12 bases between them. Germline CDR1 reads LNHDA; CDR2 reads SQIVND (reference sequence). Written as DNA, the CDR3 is TGTGCCAGTAGTATTCTTGGGCAGTATAGCAATCAGCCCCAGCATTTT. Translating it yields CASSILGQYSNQPQHF.

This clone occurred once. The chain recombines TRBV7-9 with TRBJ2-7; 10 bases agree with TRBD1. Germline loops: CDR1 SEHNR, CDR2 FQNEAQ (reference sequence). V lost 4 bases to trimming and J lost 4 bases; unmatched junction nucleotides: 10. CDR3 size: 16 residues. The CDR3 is CASSSERTGGDYEQYF. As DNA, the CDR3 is TGTGCCAGCAGCTCAGAAAGGACAGGGGGTGATTACGAGCAGTACTTC.

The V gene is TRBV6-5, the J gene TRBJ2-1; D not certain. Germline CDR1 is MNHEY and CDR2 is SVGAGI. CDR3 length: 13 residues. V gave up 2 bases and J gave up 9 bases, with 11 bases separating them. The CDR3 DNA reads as TGTGCCAGCAGTTACAATTTCGGTGCTGAGCAGTTCTTC. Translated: CASSYNFGAEQFF.

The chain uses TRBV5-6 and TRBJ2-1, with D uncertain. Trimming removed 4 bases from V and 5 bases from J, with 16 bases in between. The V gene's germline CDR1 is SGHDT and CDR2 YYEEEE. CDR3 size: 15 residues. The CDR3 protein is CASSKFLGRDNEQFF. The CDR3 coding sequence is TGTGCCAGCAGCAAGTTTTTAGGCAGAGACAATGAGCAGTTCTTC.

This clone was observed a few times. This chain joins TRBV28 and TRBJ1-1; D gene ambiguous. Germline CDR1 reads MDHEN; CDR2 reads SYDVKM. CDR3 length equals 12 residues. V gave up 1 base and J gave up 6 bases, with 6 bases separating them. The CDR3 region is CASSLSAAEAFF. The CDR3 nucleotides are TGTGCCAGCAGTTTATCTGCCGCTGAAGCTTTCTTT.